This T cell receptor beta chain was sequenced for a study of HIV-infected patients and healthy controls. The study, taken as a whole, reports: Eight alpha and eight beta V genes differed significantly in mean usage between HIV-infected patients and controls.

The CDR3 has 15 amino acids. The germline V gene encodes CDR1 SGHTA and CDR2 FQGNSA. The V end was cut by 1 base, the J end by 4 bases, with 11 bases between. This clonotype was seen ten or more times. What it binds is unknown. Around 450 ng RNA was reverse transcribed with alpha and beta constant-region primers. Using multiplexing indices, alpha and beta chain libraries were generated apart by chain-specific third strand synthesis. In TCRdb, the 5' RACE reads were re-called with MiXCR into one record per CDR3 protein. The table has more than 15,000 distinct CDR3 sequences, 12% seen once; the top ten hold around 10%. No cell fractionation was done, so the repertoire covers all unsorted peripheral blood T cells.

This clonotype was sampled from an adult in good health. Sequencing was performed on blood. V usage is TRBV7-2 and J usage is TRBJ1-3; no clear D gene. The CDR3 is CASSLESRSGNTIYF. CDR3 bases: TGTGCCAGCAGCTTAGAGTCCAGGTCCGGAAACACCATATATTTT.